The sample holds many counts of the clone carrying this TCR beta chain. The antigen remains unidentified. Germline V gives CDR1 MGHDK, CDR2 SYGVNS. The CDR3 consists of 15 residues. Trimming pared 5 bases from V and 5 bases from J, leaving 18 bases between. The sample comes from a study of CD8+CD57+ T cells in acquired aplastic anemia. About the study: Sorted CD4+ and CD8+ cells gave a mean 3.2 ug DNA, range roughly 0.18 to 30 ug.

Study outcomes and limitations: For CD8+ Simpson's diversity, patients and controls showed no significant difference. Researchers report that fewer than 35 CD8+ CDR3 sequences appeared in both patients and controls.

Profiling of TCR beta VDJ combinations and CDR3 sequences used genomic DNA as template. TCRdb called the reads again in MiXCR, with one record for every CDR3 protein. This table holds just over 400,000 distinct CDR3 sequences, about two thirds found once. The chain carries TRBV25-1 and TRBJ2-5; D is perhaps TRBD1 or TRBD2 (5 bases each). The source material was sorted CD4+, CD8+, or CD8+CD57+ T cells (not recorded which) from PBMCs. This sequence originates from a human donor in good health, serving as a control. CDR3 nucleotide sequence: TGTGCCAGCAGTACCCCCCGGGACCCCTTCGAGACCCAGTACTTC. It translates to CASSTPRDPFETQYF.